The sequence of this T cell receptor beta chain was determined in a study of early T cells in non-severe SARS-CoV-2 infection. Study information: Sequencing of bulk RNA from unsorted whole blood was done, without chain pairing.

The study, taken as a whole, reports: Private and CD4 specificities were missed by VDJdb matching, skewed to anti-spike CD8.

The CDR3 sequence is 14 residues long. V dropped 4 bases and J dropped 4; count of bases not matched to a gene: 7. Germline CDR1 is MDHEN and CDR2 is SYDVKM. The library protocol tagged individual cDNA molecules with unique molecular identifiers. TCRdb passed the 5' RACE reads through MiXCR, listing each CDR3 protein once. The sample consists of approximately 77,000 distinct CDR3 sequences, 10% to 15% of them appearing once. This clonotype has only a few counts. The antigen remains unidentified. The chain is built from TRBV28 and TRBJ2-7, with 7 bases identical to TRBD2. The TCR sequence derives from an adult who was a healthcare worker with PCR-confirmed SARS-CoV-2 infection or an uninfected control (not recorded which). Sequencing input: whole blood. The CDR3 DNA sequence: TGTGCCAGCAGTTCGATAGCGGGTCTATACGAGCAGTACTTC. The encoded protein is CASSSIAGLYEQYF. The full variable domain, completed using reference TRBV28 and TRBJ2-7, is DVKVTQSSRYLVKRTGEKVFLECVQDMDHENMFWYRQDPGLGLRLIYFSYDVKMKEKGDIPEGYSVSREKKERFSLILESASTNQTSMYLCASSSIAGLYEQYFGPGTRLTVT.